The 24 T cell receptor beta chains below were found in one sample sequenced in a study of response to subunit inactivated influenza vaccine. In TCRdb, the RT-PCR reads were re-called with MiXCR into one record per CDR3 protein. The sample includes hundreds of thousands of distinct CDR3 sequences, roughly 22% of them seen just once. The sample was PBMCs from blood, taken less than 22 months after vaccination. The source is a man between 50 and 75 years old who received an inactivated influenza vaccine.

J is TRBJ2-2 and V is TRBV4-3; 9 nucleotides agree with TRBD2. The CDR3 is 17 residues long. V shed 0 bases and J 4 bases; nucleotides not matched to a gene: 6. CDR1 and CDR2 (germline): LGHNA, YSLEER. The CDR3 loop reads CASSQDGTSGSTGELFF. In nucleotides, the CDR3 is TGCGCCAGCAGCCAAGACGGCACTAGCGGGTCCACCGGGGAGCTGTTTTTT.

The CDR3 protein is CASSFYSSVQETQYF. CDR3 nucleotide sequence: TGTGCCAGCAGTTTTTATTCTAGCGTGCAAGAGACCCAGTACTTC. The V and J genes are TRBV12-3 or TRBV12-4 and TRBJ2-5; D might be TRBD2 (6 bases). Trimming removed 3 bases at V and 2 bases at J, with 13 bases between. This CDR3 has 15 amino acids.

This chain joins TRBV5-1 and TRBJ1-3; no clear D. V gave up 4 bases and J gave up 5 bases, with 13 bases separating them. Per the germline V gene, CDR1 is SGHRS and CDR2 is YFSETQ. CDR3 size: 14 residues. This chain's CDR3 is CASSPEGGRNTIYF. The DNA for the CDR3 is TGCGCCAGCAGCCCGGAGGGTGGTAGAAACACCATATATTTT.

This clonotype was observed a few times. The J gene is TRBJ1-3, the V gene TRBV29-1; D not certain. The CDR3 extends over 15 amino acids. Germline lookup yields CDR1 SQVTM and CDR2 ANQGSEA. Trimming shortened V by 1 base and J by 0 bases, and 10 bases separated the two germline ends. CDR3 coding DNA: TGCAGCGTTGAAGGAGACACTAGCTCTGGAAACACCATATATTTT. It encodes CSVEGDTSSGNTIYF.

The chain recombines TRBV29-1 with TRBJ2-1, with D possibly matching TRBD2 (6 bases). V was cut by 4 bases and J by 7 bases, with 23 bases left in between. Germline V gene sequence: CDR1 SQVTM, CDR2 ANQGSEA. The CDR3 spans 16 residues. The CDR3 is CSVGGAEPGGGNEQFF. CDR3 in DNA: TGCAGCGTTGGAGGGGCTGAGCCCGGGGGTGGGAATGAGCAGTTCTTC.

This clonotype appeared many times. The CDR3 DNA is TGCAGTGCTAGAGAAAGCCAGAACTATGGCTACACCTTC. This codes for CSARESQNYGYTF. The rearrangement uses TRBV20-1 and TRBJ1-2, with D unresolved. Trimming pared 0 bases from V and 2 bases from J, leaving 7 bases between. The CDR3 contains 13 residues. Germline CDR1 is DFQATT and CDR2 is SNEGSKA (reference sequence).

This clonotype was seen more than once but under ten times. The chain has TRBV28 and TRBJ2-7; D is ambiguous. V was clipped by 3 bases and J by 6 bases, with 9 bases between them. Germline V gene data show CDR1 as MDHEN and CDR2 as SYDVKM. This CDR3 spans 12 amino acids. The CDR3 bases are TGTGCCAGCAGTTTTAAGGTTTCCGAGCAGTACTTC. It is translated as CASSFKVSEQYF.

This clonotype was seen more than once but under ten times. The gene calls are TRBV28 and TRBJ2-7; TRBD1 matches at 11 bases. V dropped 10 bases and J dropped 7; count of bases not matched to a gene: 12. In germline, CDR1 is MDHEN, CDR2 SYDVKM. CDR3 length: 14 residues. The CDR3 here is CATINRDRGREQYF. In DNA form, the CDR3 reads TGTGCCACCATAAACCGGGACAGGGGGAGAGAGCAGTACTTC.

V is TRBV3-1 and J is TRBJ1-1; a weak D match, TRBD1 (6 bases). Germline V CDR1 and CDR2: LGHDT, YNNKEL (reference sequence). V was cut by 0 bases and J by 3 bases, with 17 bases left in between. The CDR3 runs to 17 residues. The CDR3 nucleotides read TGTGCCAGCAGCCAAGACCGTACCGGAGGGGGGTACACTGAAGCTTTCTTT. This sequence encodes CASSQDRTGGGYTEAFF. Based on the CDR3 plus reference TRBV3-1 and TRBJ1-1, the full variable domain is DTAVSQTPKYLVTQMGNDKSIKCEQNLGHDTMYWYKQDSKKFLKIMFSYNNKELIINETVPNRFSPKSPDKAHLNLHINSLELGDSAVYFCASSQDRTGGGYTEAFFGQGTRLTVV.

The gene calls are TRBV6-2 or TRBV6-3 and TRBJ1-5; D is unclear. The V end was cut by 0 bases, the J end by 11 bases, with 14 bases between. The CDR3 runs 14 residues. Per germline, CDR1 MNHEY and CDR2 SVGEGT. The CDR3 protein is CASSYSQPHRAQHF. DNA for the CDR3: TGTGCCAGCAGTTACTCGCAGCCCCATCGGGCCCAGCATTTT.

The V call is TRBV7-2, the J call TRBJ1-2; tentatively, D is TRBD1 (6 bases). V lost 3 bases and J lost 4, with 12 bases in between. Germline CDR1 is SGHTA and CDR2 is FQGNSA. The CDR3 length is 14 residues. The CDR3 sequence is CASSFPEGVYGYTF. Written as DNA, the CDR3 is TGTGCCAGCAGCTTTCCCGAGGGGGTCTATGGCTACACCTTC.

This clonotype was recorded a few times. The chain is built from TRBV4-1 and TRBJ1-3; no clear D gene. Germline CDR1 MGHRA, CDR2 YSYEKL. This CDR3 comprises 14 residues. Trimming took off 0 bases at V and 0 bases at J, with 3 bases between the two ends. CDR3 sequence reads: CASSQEPSGNTIYF. The CDR3 DNA reads TGCGCCAGCAGCCAAGAGCCCTCTGGAAACACCATATATTTT.

This clonotype showed up many times. The chain is built from TRBV29-1 and TRBJ2-5; the D gene is possibly TRBD1 (5 bases). The CDR3 covers 12 residues. The V end lost 4 bases, the J end lost 5 bases, and 11 bases lay between the germline ends. From germline, CDR1 is SQVTM and CDR2 ANQGSEA. The CDR3, as DNA: TGCAGCGTTGCTGCGACAGTTGAGACCCAGTACTTC. Its protein is CSVAATVETQYF.

In this sample, this clonotype turned up a few times. This chain uses TRBV2 with TRBJ2-3, with TRBD2 matching over 10 bases. This CDR3 has 15 residues. With 6 bases clipped from V and 6 bases from J, the junction kept 9 bases outside the gene matches. Per the germline V gene, CDR1 is SNHLY and CDR2 is FYNNEI. The CDR3, as DNA: TGTGCCAGCAGGGTTCTAGCGGGAGTTTCGGATACGCAGTATTTT. This encodes CASRVLAGVSDTQYF. Using reference TRBV2 and TRBJ2-3 for the parts outside the CDR3, the full variable domain is EPEVTQTPSHQVTQMGQEVILRCVPISNHLYFYWYRQILGQKVEFLVSFYNNEISEKSEIFDDQFSVERPDGSNFTLKIRSTKLEDSAMYFCASRVLAGVSDTQYFGPGTRLTVL.

Only a few counts were recorded for this clonotype. The rearrangement uses TRBV19 and TRBJ1-2; D might be TRBD1 (6 bases). V was cut by 4 bases and J by 5 bases, with 23 bases left in between. Per the germline V gene, CDR1 is LNHDA and CDR2 is SQIVND (reference sequence). This CDR3 is 17 amino acids long. CDR3 in amino acids: CASSTIWTVMLEYGYTF. CDR3 sequence (DNA): TGTGCCAGTAGTACCATATGGACAGTGATGTTGGAGTATGGCTACACCTTC. Supplemented by reference TRBV19 and TRBJ1-2, the full variable domain reads DGGITQSPKYLFRKEGQNVTLSCEQNLNHDAMYWYRQDPGQGLRLIYYSQIVNDFQKGDIAEGYSVSREKKESFPLTVTSAQKNPTAFYLCASSTIWTVMLEYGYTFGSGTRLTVV.

This clonotype was recorded many times. The rearrangement links TRBV2 to TRBJ2-4; 7 nucleotides line up with TRBD2. The CDR3 length is 16 residues. V was clipped by 2 bases and J by 4 bases; unmatched bases: 8. Germline assignment: CDR1 SNHLY and CDR2 FYNNEI. The CDR3 DNA reads TGTGCCAGCAGTGAATCTTGGCTAGCGGAAAAAAACATTCAGTACTTC. Encoded protein: CASSESWLAEKNIQYF.

The genes are TRBV28 and TRBJ2-3; D perhaps matches TRBD2 (6 bases). The CDR3 has 13 residues. Germline assignment: CDR1 MDHEN and CDR2 SYDVKM. The V gene lost 6 bases and the J gene lost 3 bases, with 10 bases spanning the gap. In DNA, the CDR3 is TGTGCCAGCAGACTTCGGGGGACAGATACGCAGTATTTT. Residues: CASRLRGTDTQYF.

Only a few counts were recorded for this clonotype. The V call is TRBV29-1, the J call TRBJ2-7; no firm D call. This CDR3 region has 12 residues. Germline assignment: CDR1 SQVTM and CDR2 ANQGSEA. V was trimmed by 2 bases and J by 2 bases, leaving 7 bases between them. The CDR3: CSVETGPYEQYF. CDR3 in DNA: TGCAGCGTTGAAACCGGGCCCTACGAGCAGTACTTC.

This chain joins TRBV12-3 or TRBV12-4 and TRBJ2-3; D possibly corresponds to TRBD1 (6 bases). The ends were cut back, 3 bases at V and 4 bases at J, with 14 bases in the middle. CDR3 length equals 15 residues. Written as DNA, the CDR3 is TGTGCCAGCAGTTTGGAGAGTCCAGGGGCAGATACGCAGTATTTT. Its protein is CASSLESPGADTQYF.

Ten or more counts support this clonotype. The chain combines TRBV20-1 with TRBJ1-2; TRBD1 matches 12 bases. Trimming at V came to 5 bases and at J to 4 bases, leaving 5 bases not matched to a gene. Germline V gives CDR1 DFQATT, CDR2 SNEGSKA (reference sequence). The CDR3 totals 14 residues. As DNA, the CDR3 is TGCAGTGCTTCCGGGACAGGGGGCAGCTATGGCTACACCTTC. Protein sequence: CSASGTGGSYGYTF.

V and J are TRBV29-1 and TRBJ2-1; D might be TRBD1 (5 bases). Germline assignment: CDR1 SQVTM and CDR2 ANQGSEA. The CDR3 extends over 11 amino acids. Trimming took off 7 bases at V and 5 bases at J, with 9 bases between the two ends. The CDR3 loop reads CSDDSHNEQFF. CDR3 nucleotide sequence: TGCAGCGACGACAGTCACAATGAGCAGTTCTTC.

In this sample, this clonotype turned up a few times. V usage is TRBV5-1 and J usage is TRBJ2-7; 8 bases agree with TRBD1. Germline CDR1 reads SGHRS; CDR2 reads YFSETQ. The CDR3 contains 15 residues. Losses at the gene ends were 4 bases for V and 3 bases for J; bases not matched to a gene: 9. DNA for the CDR3: TGCGCCAGCAGCAATGGACAGGGCAGTGTCTACGAGCAGTACTTC. This translates into CASSNGQGSVYEQYF. The full variable domain, with the rest looked up from reference TRBV5-1 and TRBJ2-7, is KAGVTQTPRYLIKTRGQQVTLSCSPISGHRSVSWYQQTPGQGLQFLFEYFSETQRNKGNFPGRFSGRQFSNSRSEMNVSTLELGDSALYLCASSNGQGSVYEQYFGPGTRLTVT.

This clonotype was picked up a small number of times. The chain combines TRBV15 with TRBJ1-6, with D tentatively TRBD1 (6 bases). This CDR3 comprises 19 residues. Germline V gives CDR1 LNHNV, CDR2 YYDKDF (reference sequence). V was shortened by 2 bases and J by 3 bases, with 20 bases between the two germline ends. The CDR3 spells CATSRSTHVGGGYNSPLHF. The CDR3 DNA is TGTGCCACCAGCAGATCCACCCATGTTGGGGGCGGCTATAATTCACCCCTCCACTTT.

The chain employs TRBV20-1 and TRBJ2-5, with 9 bases identical to TRBD2. CDR1 and CDR2 from the germline V gene are DFQATT and SNEGSKA (reference sequence). The CDR3 extends over 17 amino acids. Losses at the gene ends were 0 bases for V and 5 bases for J; bases not matched to a gene: 13. The chain's CDR3 is CSARDLGGGAYRETQYF. CDR3 DNA: TGCAGTGCTAGAGATTTAGGCGGGGGGGCTTATAGGGAGACCCAGTACTTC.